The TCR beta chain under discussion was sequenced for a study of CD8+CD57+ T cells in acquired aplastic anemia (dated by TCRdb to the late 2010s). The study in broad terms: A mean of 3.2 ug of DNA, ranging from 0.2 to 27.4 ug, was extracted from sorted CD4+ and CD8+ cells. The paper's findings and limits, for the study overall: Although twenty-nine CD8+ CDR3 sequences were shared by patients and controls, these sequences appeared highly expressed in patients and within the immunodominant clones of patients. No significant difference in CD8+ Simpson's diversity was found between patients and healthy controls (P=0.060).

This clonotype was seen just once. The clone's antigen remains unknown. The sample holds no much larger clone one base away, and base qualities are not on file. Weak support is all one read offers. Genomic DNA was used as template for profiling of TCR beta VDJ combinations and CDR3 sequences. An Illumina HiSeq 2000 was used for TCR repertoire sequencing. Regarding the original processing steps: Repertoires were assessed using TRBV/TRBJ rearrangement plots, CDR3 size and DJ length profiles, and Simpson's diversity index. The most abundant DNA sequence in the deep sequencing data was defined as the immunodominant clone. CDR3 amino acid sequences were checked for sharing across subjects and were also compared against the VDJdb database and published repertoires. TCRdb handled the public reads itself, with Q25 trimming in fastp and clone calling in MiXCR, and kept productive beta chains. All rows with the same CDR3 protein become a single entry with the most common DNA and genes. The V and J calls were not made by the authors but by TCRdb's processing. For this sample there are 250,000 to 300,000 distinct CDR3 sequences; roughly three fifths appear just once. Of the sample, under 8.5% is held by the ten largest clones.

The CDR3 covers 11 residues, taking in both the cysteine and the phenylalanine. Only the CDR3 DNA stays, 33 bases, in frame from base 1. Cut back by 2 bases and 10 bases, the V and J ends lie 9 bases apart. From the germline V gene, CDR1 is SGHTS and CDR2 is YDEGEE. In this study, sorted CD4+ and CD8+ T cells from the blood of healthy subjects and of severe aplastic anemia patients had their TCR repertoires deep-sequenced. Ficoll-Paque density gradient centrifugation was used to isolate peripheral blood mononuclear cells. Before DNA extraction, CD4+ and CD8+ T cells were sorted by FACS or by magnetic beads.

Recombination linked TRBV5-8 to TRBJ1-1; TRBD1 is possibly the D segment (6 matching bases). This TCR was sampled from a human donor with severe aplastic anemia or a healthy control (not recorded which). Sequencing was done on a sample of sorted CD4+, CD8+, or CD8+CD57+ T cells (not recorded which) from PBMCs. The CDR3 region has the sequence CASSFLQGAFF. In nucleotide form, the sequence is TGTGCCAGCAGCTTCCTACAGGGAGCTTTCTTT.